A selection of T cell receptor beta chains follows, all from one sample in a study of regulatory T cells in long-lasting Graves disease. TCRdb recomputed calls from the multiplex PCR reads with MiXCR, one row per CDR3 protein. Found here are 500,000 or so distinct CDR3 sequences, around 16% of them singletons; the top ten hold 20% to 30%. Another study also made use of these data, one on T cells in Graves' hyperthyroidism and ophthalmopathy.

Sample: peripheral blood mononuclear cells (PBMCs), taken at new diagnosis, from a patient treated with antithyroid drugs. These receptors were taken from a woman aged 35 to 59 with Graves disease. Each CDR3 is given with its conserved first and last residue. The D gene is left open where the match is weak. The listing skips clone size in some rows; elsewhere it reads once, few, many or a size class.

DNA	CDR3	J	D	V	size
TGTGCCAGCAGTGCACTAGCGGGGCCCTACGAGCAGTACTTC	CASSALAGPYEQYF	TRBJ2-7	TRBD2	TRBV2	many
TGTGCCAGCAGTCCACGTGAGGCTACCCTCTATGGCTACACCTTC	CASSPREATLYGYTF	TRBJ1-2	.	TRBV12-3/TRBV12-4	few
TGTGCCAGCAGCCAGCCAGGCTGGTACACTGAAGCTTTCTTT	CASSQPGWYTEAFF	TRBJ1-1	.	TRBV3-1	many
TGTGCCAGCAGTACAGAGGGGGGGAGGACCTACAATGAGCAGTTCTTC	CASSTEGGRTYNEQFF	TRBJ2-1	.	TRBV9	.
TGTGCCAGCAGTCCTGATGATCGGGGCGAAAATTCACCCCTCCACTTT	CASSPDDRGENSPLHF	TRBJ1-6	.	TRBV12-3/TRBV12-4	.
TGCAGTGCCTTACAACCGACTAGCGCTAGCACAGATACGCAGTATTTT	CSALQPTSASTDTQYF	TRBJ2-3	TRBD2	TRBV20-1	many
TGTGCCAGTAGTATAGTAGCCGACCTGAGAACGGCTTCCTCCTACGAGCAGTACTTC	CASSIVADLRTASSYEQYF	TRBJ2-7	.	TRBV19	.
TGTGCCAGCAGCTTGAATTGGGGAGAAAACACCATATATTTT	CASSLNWGENTIYF	TRBJ1-3	.	TRBV5-6	few
TGTGCCAGCTCACCACCCAGTAGACAGGAAGCTTTCTTT	CASSPPSRQEAFF	TRBJ1-1	.	TRBV18	medium-sized
TGTGCCAGCAGTTACACCCAGGGGTACTATGGCTACACCTTC	CASSYTQGYYGYTF	TRBJ1-2	.	TRBV6-2/TRBV6-3	many
TGTGCCAGCAGCCAGACTAGCGGGGGCCCCACAGATACGCAGTATTTT	CASSQTSGGPTDTQYF	TRBJ2-3	TRBD2	TRBV3-1	.
TGTGCCAGCAGGCAGGGTGCCGCTAATGAAAAACTGTTTTTT	CASRQGAANEKLFF	TRBJ1-4	.	TRBV12-3/TRBV12-4	many
TGTGCCTGGAGTGTAATGAGGGAAAAACTGTTTTTT	CAWSVMREKLFF	TRBJ1-4	.	TRBV30	many
TGTGCCAGTAGTATCGCCCCCGGGACAGACAACTATGGCTACACCTTC	CASSIAPGTDNYGYTF	TRBJ1-2	TRBD1	TRBV19	.
TGTGCCAGCGACAGGGTGCTTGGAAACACCATATATTTT	CASDRVLGNTIYF	TRBJ1-3	TRBD1	TRBV30	many
TGTGCCAGCAGCCAAGTAGCAGGAGGGAACACTGAAGCTTTCTTT	CASSQVAGGNTEAFF	TRBJ1-1	.	TRBV3-1	.
TGTGCCAGCAGTCTTTATACCATCTCCCCTGAAGCTTTCTTT	CASSLYTISPEAFF	TRBJ1-1	.	TRBV12-3/TRBV12-4	many
TGTGCCAGCAGTTTACCCCTCGGCTCGAATTCACCCCTCCACTTT	CASSLPLGSNSPLHF	TRBJ1-6	.	TRBV27	many
TGCAGTGCCCCCGGGACAGTTAACTATGGCTACACCTTC	CSAPGTVNYGYTF	TRBJ1-2	TRBD1	TRBV20-1	.
TGCAGCGTTGAACGGTTGGAGACCCAGTACTTC	CSVERLETQYF	TRBJ2-5	.	TRBV29-1	few
TGTGCCAGCAGTGGTCAGACAGGGGGTGGTTCACCCCTCCACTTT	CASSGQTGGGSPLHF	TRBJ1-6	TRBD1	TRBV2	many
TGTGCCAGCAGCCAAGTTAAAGCGGGGGGGCCCGGGGAGCTGTTTTTT	CASSQVKAGGPGELFF	TRBJ2-2	TRBD2	TRBV3-1	once
TGTGCCGGCAGTTTAGCGAGGCCGGTCTATAATTCACCCCTCCACTTT	CAGSLARPVYNSPLHF	TRBJ1-6	.	TRBV12-3/TRBV12-4	few
TGTGCCAGCAGCATACCGGGACTAGCGGGGGGGCCTTACAATGAGCAGTTCTTC	CASSIPGLAGGPYNEQFF	TRBJ2-1	TRBD2	TRBV11-2	few
TGTGCTAGTGGTTCCCTCTCACTGCGGGACGGCATAACTGAAGCTTTCTTT	CASGSLSLRDGITEAFF	TRBJ1-1	.	TRBV12-5	many
TGTGCCAGCAGCTTGAGACAGGGGCACACTGAAGCTTTCTTT	CASSLRQGHTEAFF	TRBJ1-1	TRBD1	TRBV5-4	.
TGCAGCCTGTGGACAGGAGTTAACTATGGCTACACCTTC	CSLWTGVNYGYTF	TRBJ1-2	TRBD1	TRBV29-1	.
TGCGCCAGCAGGGATTACTGGCGCGGCCCAGATACGCAGTATTTT	CASRDYWRGPDTQYF	TRBJ2-3	.	TRBV5-1	.
TGTGCCAGCAGGACAGGGAGCAGCACCGGGGAGCTGTTTTTT	CASRTGSSTGELFF	TRBJ2-2	TRBD1	TRBV6-1	.
TGTGCCAGCAGTTGGGGCAGGAGGGAGACCCAGTACTTC	CASSWGRRETQYF	TRBJ2-5	.	TRBV6-8	few
TGTGCCAGCAGCCAGCCAGGGACAGGGGGCGGCTATGGCTACACCTTC	CASSQPGTGGGYGYTF	TRBJ1-2	TRBD1	TRBV3-1	many
TGTGCCAGCCGACAGGGGGCAACAGATACGCAGTATTTT	CASRQGATDTQYF	TRBJ2-3	TRBD1	TRBV6-1	few
TGTGCCAGTAGGTCACAGATGAGAGACACTGAAGCTTTCTTT	CASRSQMRDTEAFF	TRBJ1-1	.	TRBV19	few
TGTGCCAGCAGCGCCGGGACTAGCGGGGGGGGTGAGGAGACCCAGTACTTC	CASSAGTSGGGEETQYF	TRBJ2-5	TRBD2	TRBV7-2	once
TGTGCCAGCAGCCTGAGGCCGGGGGAGGAGCCCGAAAAACTGTTTTTT	CASSLRPGEEPEKLFF	TRBJ1-4	.	TRBV14	.
TGTGCCAGCATTTCCGGGACAGGGGCTGGTAATTCACCCCTCCACTTT	CASISGTGAGNSPLHF	TRBJ1-6	TRBD1	TRBV28	many
TGTGCCTGGAGTAACCCTTTGGAGGGAATCTACGAGCAGTACTTC	CAWSNPLEGIYEQYF	TRBJ2-7	.	TRBV30	many
TGTGCCAGCTCCTACTATGGCTACACCTTC	CASSYYGYTF	TRBJ1-2	.	TRBV27	many
TGTGCCAGCAGTGTAACCGGGACAGGGCACACAGATACGCAGTATTTT	CASSVTGTGHTDTQYF	TRBJ2-3	TRBD1	TRBV6-1	many
TGTGCCAGCAGCTTGGCGGGAAGCAGCAGTCAGCCCCAGCATTTT	CASSLAGSSSQPQHF	TRBJ1-5	.	TRBV5-1	many
TGTGCCAGTAGTATTGGGCAGAAGACAGATACGCAGTATTTT	CASSIGQKTDTQYF	TRBJ2-3	.	TRBV19	few
TGTGCCAGCAGTACACAGGGGAGTGGTACTGAAGCTTTCTTT	CASSTQGSGTEAFF	TRBJ1-1	TRBD1	TRBV2	many
TGTGCCAGCCAGGGACAGGGAGCTACCGAGCAGTACTTC	CASQGQGATEQYF	TRBJ2-7	TRBD1	TRBV19	.
TGTGCCAGCAGCCCCCTTGCGGGGTCAACTAATGAAAAACTGTTTTTT	CASSPLAGSTNEKLFF	TRBJ1-4	.	TRBV7-3	few
TGTGTCAGCTCGCGATATAGCAATCAGCCCCAGCATTTT	CVSSRYSNQPQHF	TRBJ1-5	.	TRBV12-3/TRBV12-4	.
TGTGCCAGCAGCCAAATGAGCGGGACAGCCTACGAGCAGTACTTC	CASSQMSGTAYEQYF	TRBJ2-7	.	TRBV6-1	many
TGTGCCAGCAGCTTATGGGACAGGGAAAAAGAGACCCAGTACTTC	CASSLWDREKETQYF	TRBJ2-5	TRBD1	TRBV13	.
TGTGCCAGCAGCTCGCTCGGGGGGGGGAACACTGAAGCTTTCTTT	CASSSLGGGNTEAFF	TRBJ1-1	.	TRBV7-8	many
TGTGCCAGCAGCACCCCTGCGAGCGGGGAATCGGAGACCCAGTACTTC	CASSTPASGESETQYF	TRBJ2-5	TRBD2	TRBV7-9	few
TGTGCCAGCTCACCGACAGGGGTGAACACTGAAGCTTTCTTT	CASSPTGVNTEAFF	TRBJ1-1	TRBD1	TRBV18	many
TGTGCCAGCAGTGAAGAGGCGGAATCAAACACCTTC	CASSEEAESNTF	TRBJ1-2	.	TRBV2	many
TGTGCCTGGTCCACAGGGACAGGGGGAGGTCCGTCGGAAAAACTGTTTTTT	CAWSTGTGGGPSEKLFF	TRBJ1-4	TRBD1	TRBV30	many
TGTGCCACCCAGTATGGCGCACCCTCCTACGAGCAGTACTTC	CATQYGAPSYEQYF	TRBJ2-7	.	TRBV28	.
TGTGCCAGCAGCTTAGTTTCTGGGAGATTTCGTGGCACAGATACGCAGTATTTT	CASSLVSGRFRGTDTQYF	TRBJ2-3	.	TRBV7-2	few
TGTGCCAGCGGAGAGTTAAGGGTTAGCAATCAGCCCCAGCATTTT	CASGELRVSNQPQHF	TRBJ1-5	.	TRBV28	.